Listed below are T cell receptor beta chains from one sample, sequenced in a study of T cell responses to AZD1222 COVID-19 vaccine. Assay: immunoSEQ multiplex PCR; the TCRdb copy retains only in-frame clones and omits some. The sample holds roughly 100,000 clones, 89% seen once. Material: peripheral blood, obtained on day 0 of AZD1222 vaccination. Receptors were obtained from an adult in good health. Both conserved end residues are part of each CDR3. D genes are given only for firm matches. Clone size, where shown, is once, few, many, or a class for clones that have expanded.

v_call,clone_size,d_call,j_call,cdr3_nt,cdr3_aa
TRBV18,NA,TRBD1,TRBJ1-2,TGTGCCAGCTCACCACCTACAGGGGTCCCACAACTTAACTATGGCTACACCTTC,CASSPPTGVPQLNYGYTF
TRBV6-5,NA,NA,TRBJ2-6,TGTGCCAGCGCGGTATCCGGGGCCAACGTCCTGACTTTC,CASAVSGANVLTF
TRBV14,NA,TRBD1,TRBJ2-1,TGTGCCAGCAGCCGCGGACAGGGGGCGCGGAATGAGCAGTTCTTC,CASSRGQGARNEQFF
TRBV10-2,NA,NA,TRBJ1-5,TGCGCCAGCAGTGACAGGGGCAATCAGCCCCAGCATTTT,CASSDRGNQPQHF
TRBV7-6,NA,TRBD2,TRBJ2-2,TGTGCCAGCAGCTTAGAGCCCGGACTAGTTGTCGGGGAGCTGTTTTTT,CASSLEPGLVVGELFF
TRBV3-1/TRBV3-2,NA,NA,TRBJ1-2,TGTGCCAGCAGCCAAGATGGGAGGGCCCGCTATGGCTACACCTTC,CASSQDGRARYGYTF
TRBV11-3,NA,NA,TRBJ2-3,TGTGCCAGCAGCTTCGGGACCACTGACGGAGATACGCAGTATTTT,CASSFGTTDGDTQYF
TRBV19,once,TRBD1,TRBJ1-1,TGTGCCAGTAGCTCGGACAGGGTAGTATCTGAAGCTTTCTTT,CASSSDRVVSEAFF
TRBV10-3,NA,NA,TRBJ1-2,TGTGCCAGCCAGGACGGGGATGGCTACACCTTC,CASQDGDGYTF
TRBV6-6,many,NA,TRBJ2-1,TGTGCCAGCAGTTACACTGGGAAGATTCGTGGTGAGCAGTTCTTC,CASSYTGKIRGEQFF
TRBV5-4,NA,NA,TRBJ2-5,TGTGCCAGCAGCTTTGTTAGTGGGACCTTAGGGGCCCAGTACTTC,CASSFVSGTLGAQYF
TRBV7-2,NA,TRBD1,TRBJ1-4,TGTGCCAGCAGCTCGGACAGGGGAATTGAAAAACTGTTTTTT,CASSSDRGIEKLFF
TRBV7-7,NA,NA,TRBJ2-5,TGTGCCAGCAGCCACCTAACTGGGGCTGAACCACGAGAGACCCAGTACTTC,CASSHLTGAEPRETQYF
TRBV6-5,NA,TRBD1,TRBJ1-2,TGTGCCAGCAGCCCCGACAGGGAATCCTTAGGTGGCTACACCTTC,CASSPDRESLGGYTF
TRBV19,NA,TRBD1,TRBJ1-5,TGTGCCAGGAAGACAGGGGGGATTAGCAATCAGCCCCAGCATTTT,CARKTGGISNQPQHF
TRBV5-4,NA,TRBD2,TRBJ2-7,TGTGCCAGCAGACTCGTAGCGGGGCCTAGCTCCTACGAGCAGTACTTC,CASRLVAGPSSYEQYF
TRBV6-5,NA,NA,TRBJ1-6,TGTGCCAGCAGTCAGCAGGAGTCCTATAATTCACCCCTCCACTTT,CASSQQESYNSPLHF
TRBV12-3/TRBV12-4,NA,NA,TRBJ1-1,TGTGCCAGCAGTTGGAGGGAACACTCTGAAGCTTTCTTT,CASSWREHSEAFF
TRBV19,NA,NA,TRBJ2-1,TGTGCCAGTAGTTACAGGGATTACAATGAGCAGTTCTTC,CASSYRDYNEQFF
TRBV7-9,NA,NA,TRBJ2-5,TGTGCCAGCAGCTTGGGGGGGCTAGCGTGGGAAGAGACCCAGTACTTC,CASSLGGLAWEETQYF